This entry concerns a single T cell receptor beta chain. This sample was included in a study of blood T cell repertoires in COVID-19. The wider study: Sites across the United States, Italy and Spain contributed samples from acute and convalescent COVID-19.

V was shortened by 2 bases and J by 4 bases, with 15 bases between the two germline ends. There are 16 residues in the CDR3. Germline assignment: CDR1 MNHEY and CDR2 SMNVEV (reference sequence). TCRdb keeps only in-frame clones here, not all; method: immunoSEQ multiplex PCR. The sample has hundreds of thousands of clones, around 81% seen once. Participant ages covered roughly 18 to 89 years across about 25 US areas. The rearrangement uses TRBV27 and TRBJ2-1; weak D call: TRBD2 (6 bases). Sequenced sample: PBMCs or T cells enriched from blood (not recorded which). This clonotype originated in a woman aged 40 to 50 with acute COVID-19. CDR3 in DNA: TGTGCCAGCAGTTTAGCCAGCCAAGGAGGGTACAATGAGCAGTTCTTC. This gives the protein CASSLASQGGYNEQFF.